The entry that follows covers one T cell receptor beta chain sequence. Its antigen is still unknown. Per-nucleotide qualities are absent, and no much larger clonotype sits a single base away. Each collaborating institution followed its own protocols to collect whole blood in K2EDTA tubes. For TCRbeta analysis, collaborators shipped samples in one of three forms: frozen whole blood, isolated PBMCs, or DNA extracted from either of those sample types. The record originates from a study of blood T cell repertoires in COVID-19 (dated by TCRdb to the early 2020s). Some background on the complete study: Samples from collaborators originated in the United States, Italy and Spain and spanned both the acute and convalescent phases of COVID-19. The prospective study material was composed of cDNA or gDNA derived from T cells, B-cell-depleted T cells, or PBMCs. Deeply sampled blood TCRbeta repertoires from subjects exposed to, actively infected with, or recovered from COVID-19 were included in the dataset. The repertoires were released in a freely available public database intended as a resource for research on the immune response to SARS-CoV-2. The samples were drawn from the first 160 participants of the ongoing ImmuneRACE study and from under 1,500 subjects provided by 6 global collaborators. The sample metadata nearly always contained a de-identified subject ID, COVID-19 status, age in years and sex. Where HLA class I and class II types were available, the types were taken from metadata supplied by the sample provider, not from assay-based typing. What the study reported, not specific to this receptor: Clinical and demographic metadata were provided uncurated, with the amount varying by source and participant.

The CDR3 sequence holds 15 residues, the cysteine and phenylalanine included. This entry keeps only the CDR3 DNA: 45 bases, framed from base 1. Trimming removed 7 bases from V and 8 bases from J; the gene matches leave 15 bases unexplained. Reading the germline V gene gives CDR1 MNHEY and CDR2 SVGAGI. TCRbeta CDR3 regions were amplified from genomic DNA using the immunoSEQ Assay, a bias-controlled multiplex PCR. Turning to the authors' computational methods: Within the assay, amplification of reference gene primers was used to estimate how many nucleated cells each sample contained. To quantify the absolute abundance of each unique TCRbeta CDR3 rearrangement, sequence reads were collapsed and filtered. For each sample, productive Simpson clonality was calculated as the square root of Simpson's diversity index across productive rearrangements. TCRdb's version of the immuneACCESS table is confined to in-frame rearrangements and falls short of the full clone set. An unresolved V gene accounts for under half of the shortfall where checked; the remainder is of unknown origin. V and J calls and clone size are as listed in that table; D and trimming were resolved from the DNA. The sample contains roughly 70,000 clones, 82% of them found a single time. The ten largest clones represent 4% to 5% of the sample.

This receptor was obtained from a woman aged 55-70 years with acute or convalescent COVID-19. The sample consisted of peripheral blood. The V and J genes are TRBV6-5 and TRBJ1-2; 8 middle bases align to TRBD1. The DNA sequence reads TGTGCCAGCAACGGGGCAGGGGGCGCGTTACGGGGCTACACCTTC. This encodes CASNGAGGALRGYTF.